These 4 T cell receptor beta chains were all obtained from the same sample, sequenced in a study of human T cells and chemical hapten exposure. The time point here: pre-sensitization, week 0. The treatment: therapeutic diphenylcyclopropenone sensitization with weekly scalp DPC. In TCRdb, the RACE reads were re-called with MiXCR into one record per CDR3 protein. The data contain some 250,000 distinct CDR3 sequences, roughly 7.7% of them singletons. The specimen comprised whole blood, sampled in connection with sensitization to the hapten diphenylcyclopropenone (DPC). The receptor source for this set is a young man with alopecia areata. Some clones in this sample may be carry-over from other donors' samples.

The chain uses TRBV11-2 and TRBJ2-1; TRBD1 matches at 10 bases. This CDR3 comprises 15 residues. V dropped 1 base and J dropped 6; count of bases not matched to a gene: 3. Germline CDR1 and CDR2: SGHAT and FQNNGV. The CDR3 coding sequence is TGTGCCAGCAGCTTAGGGACAGGGGGAATCAATGAGCAGTTCTTC. It is translated as CASSLGTGGINEQFF.

This chain links TRBV20-1 with TRBJ1-2; no reliable D call. Germline loops: CDR1 DFQATT, CDR2 SNEGSKA (reference sequence). The ends were cut back, 3 bases at V and 4 bases at J, with 12 bases in the middle. The CDR3 runs 13 residues. The CDR3, as DNA: TGCAGTGCTAGGGTTACTGAAGGCTATGGCTACACCTTC. This codes for CSARVTEGYGYTF.

At least ten counts were recorded for this clonotype. This chain links TRBV5-1 with TRBJ1-1, with D possibly matching TRBD1 (5 bases). Germline values: CDR1 SGHRS, CDR2 YFSETQ. The V end lost 0 bases, the J end lost 6 bases, and 12 bases lay between the germline ends. The CDR3 runs 14 residues. This CDR3 reads CASSLGQGVPEAFF. The CDR3 bases are TGCGCCAGCAGCTTGGGGCAGGGAGTCCCTGAAGCTTTCTTT.

This clonotype came up a few times. V is TRBV5-1 and J is TRBJ2-7; D gene uncertain. CDR3 length: 13 residues. The germline CDR1 and CDR2 sequences are SGHRS and YFSETQ. Between the trimmed V and J ends, which lost 0 bases and 4 bases, there was a span of 8 bases. Here the CDR3 reads CASSLDIIYEQYF. CDR3 nucleotides: TGCGCCAGCAGCTTGGACATAATTTACGAGCAGTACTTC.